Listed below are T cell receptor beta chains from one sample, sequenced in a study of Ad26.COV2.S vaccination and SARS-CoV-2 variants. The assay was immunoSEQ multiplex PCR, and TCRdb's table has in-frame clones only and misses some. The sample includes about 440,000 clones, 87% of them seen just once. The sequencing used peripheral blood, collected in a trial of Ad26.COV2.S vaccine versus placebo. The origin of the receptors is a person aged 18 to 65 who received the Ad26.COV2.S COVID-19 vaccine or a placebo. Both conserved end residues are part of each CDR3. Each record gives: D gene, clone size, V gene, J gene, CDR3 protein, CDR3 DNA. A D gene is named only where the DNA matches it firmly. Only part of the rows carry a size: once, few, many, or a class if the clone is expanded.

>NA|NA|TRBV5-1|TRBJ1-1
CASSLQDWTEAFF
TGCGCCAGCAGCTTGCAGGATTGGACTGAAGCTTTCTTT
>TRBD1|NA|TRBV5-4|TRBJ2-1
CASSLRGQGADEQFF
TGTGCCAGCAGCTTGAGAGGACAGGGGGCCGATGAGCAGTTCTTC
>NA|NA|TRBV18|TRBJ2-7
CASSSRQTAYEQYF
TGTGCCAGCTCATCAAGACAGACCGCCTACGAGCAGTACTTC
>TRBD1|few|TRBV6-2/TRBV6-3|TRBJ2-2
CASSSLDRVSAGELFF
TGTGCCAGCAGTTCCTTGGACAGGGTGAGCGCCGGGGAGCTGTTTTTT
>TRBD2|once|TRBV19|TRBJ2-1
CASSITSGHYNEQFF
TGTGCCAGTAGTATAACTAGCGGGCACTACAATGAGCAGTTCTTC
>NA|NA|TRBV19|TRBJ1-1
CASIGRGNTEAFF
TGTGCCAGTATCGGCAGGGGGAACACTGAAGCTTTCTTT
>NA|NA|TRBV28|TRBJ1-2
CASSLLGGADYGYTF
TGTGCCAGCAGTTTATTGGGGGGGGCGGACTATGGCTACACCTTC
>TRBD2|NA|TRBV7-9|TRBJ2-5
CASSQGLAGETQYF
TGTGCCAGCAGTCAAGGACTAGCGGGAGAGACCCAGTACTTC
>NA|few|TRBV10-1|TRBJ1-2
CASSRGGTLCGYTF
TGCGCCAGCAGTCGTGGGGGGACCCTCTGTGGCTACACCTTC
>TRBD2|NA|TRBV7-2|TRBJ2-7
CASSLVVGTSHEQYF
TGTGCCAGCAGCTTAGTAGTCGGGACTAGCCACGAGCAGTACTTC
>NA|NA|TRBV3-1/TRBV3-2|TRBJ1-4
CASSQYGLNEKLFF
TGTGCCAGCAGCCAATACGGGCTGAATGAAAAACTGTTTTTT
>NA|NA|TRBV9|TRBJ2-7
CASSVAPTETYEQYF
TGTGCCAGCAGCGTAGCCCCAACCGAGACCTACGAGCAGTACTTC
>NA|NA|TRBV20-1|TRBJ2-7
CSARSHLGQYF
TGCAGTGCTAGATCTCACTTGGGGCAGTACTTC
>NA|NA|TRBV9|TRBJ1-4
CASIPRRNEKLFF
TGTGCCAGCATTCCCCGGAGAAATGAAAAACTGTTTTTT
>TRBD1|NA|TRBV6-1|TRBJ1-5
CASSEIGQDNQPQHF
TGTGCCAGCAGTGAAATAGGACAGGACAATCAGCCCCAGCATTTT
>NA|NA|TRBV9|TRBJ1-6
CASSSGADNSPLHF
TGTGCCAGCAGCTCAGGGGCCGATAATTCACCCCTCCACTTT
>NA|NA|TRBV12-3/TRBV12-4|TRBJ1-6
CASSFVHSPLHF
TGTGCCAGCAGTTTCGTTCATTCACCCCTCCACTTT
>TRBD1|NA|TRBV6-5|TRBJ2-5
CASKTGTGYQETQYF
TGTGCCAGCAAGACCGGGACAGGGTACCAAGAGACCCAGTACTTC
>NA|NA|TRBV6-5|TRBJ2-7
CAGSFGRAYEQYF
TGTGCCGGCAGCTTTGGCAGGGCGTACGAGCAGTACTTC
>TRBD1|NA|TRBV19|TRBJ1-4
CATRDRGSEKLFF
TGTGCCACCCGGGACAGGGGGAGCGAAAAACTGTTTTTT
>NA|NA|TRBV6-6|TRBJ1-4
CASSYPEEKLFF
TGTGCCAGCAGTTACCCAGAAGAAAAACTGTTTTTT
>TRBD2|few|TRBV6-7|TRBJ2-2
CASSYSTGTINTGELFF
TGTGCCAGCAGTTACTCGACTGGGACTATCAACACCGGGGAGCTGTTTTTT
>NA|NA|TRBV19|TRBJ1-2
CASSIGDRRNYGYTF
TGTGCCAGTAGTATCGGGGACCGGCGAAACTATGGCTACACCTTC
>TRBD1|NA|TRBV14|TRBJ1-6
CASSITGGSPLHF
TGTGCCAGCAGTATAACAGGGGGTTCACCCCTCCACTTT
>TRBD1|NA|TRBV6-5|TRBJ1-2
CASSPAGGFNYGYTF
TGTGCCAGCAGTCCAGCAGGGGGCTTCAACTATGGCTACACCTTC
>NA|NA|TRBV7-2|TRBJ2-7
CASSLTENYEQYF
TGTGCCAGCAGCTTAACAGAGAACTACGAGCAGTACTTC
>TRBD2|NA|TRBV19|TRBJ2-1
CASGRGLELSHEQFF
TGTGCCAGTGGGCGGGGACTAGAACTTAGCCATGAGCAGTTCTTC
>NA|many|TRBV19|TRBJ1-2
CASSIKTAYYGYTF
TGTGCCAGTAGTATAAAGACGGCTTACTATGGCTACACCTTC
>NA|NA|TRBV28|TRBJ1-3
CASSPTGPGPLFSGNTIYF
TGTGCCAGCAGTCCCACCGGACCGGGGCCATTGTTCTCTGGAAACACCATATATTTT